The 29 T cell receptor beta chains given below trace back to one sample, sequenced in a study of shared clonotypes between healthy human individuals. Libraries were prepared by immunoSEQ multiplex PCR; TCRdb keeps only in-frame clonotypes and omits some of them. In the table there are around 1.5 million clones, around 98% of which are singletons. The sample was naive CD4+ T cells sorted from blood. Subset in this sample: CD45RA+ positively selected. These receptors came from a man between 25 and 39 years old in good health.

The V gene is TRBV7-2, the J gene TRBJ2-4, with no clear D. Germline V gene data show CDR1 as SGHTA and CDR2 as FQGNSA. The CDR3 covers 16 residues. V lost 1 base to trimming and J lost 0 bases, with 10 bases between them. This chain's CDR3 is CASSLDKALAKNIQYF. DNA for the CDR3: TGTGCCAGCAGCTTAGACAAAGCTTTAGCCAAAAACATTCAGTACTTC.

V gene TRBV10-1 combines with J gene TRBJ1-5, with D unclear. This CDR3 contains 13 residues. The V and J ends lost 4 bases and 5 bases respectively, with 9 bases between them. Per germline, CDR1 WNHNN and CDR2 SYGVQD (reference sequence). The CDR3 sequence: CASSGGVDQPQHF. DNA for the CDR3: TGCGCCAGCAGTGGTGGTGTCGATCAGCCCCAGCATTTT.

This rearrangement joins TRBV5-5 to TRBJ2-7, with 8 positions matching TRBD1. The length of the CDR3 is 15 residues. Trimming cost V 1 base and J 3 bases; bases outside gene matches: 6. Germline CDR1 reads SGHKS; CDR2 reads YYEKEE (reference sequence). The CDR3 nucleotides read TGTGCCAGCAGCTTGATCACAGGGGGATTCTACGAGCAGTACTTC. Its protein product is CASSLITGGFYEQYF.

The chain couples TRBV5-1 to TRBJ1-4; D remains unclear. Trimming removed 1 base from V and 5 bases from J, with 9 bases in between. This CDR3 is built from 14 residues. Germline CDR1 is SGHRS and CDR2 is YFSETQ. The CDR3 loop reads CASSLRRGNEKLFF. The DNA for the CDR3 is TGCGCCAGCAGCTTGCGACGGGGAAATGAAAAACTGTTTTTT. Based on the CDR3 plus reference TRBV5-1 and TRBJ1-4, the full variable domain is KAGVTQTPRYLIKTRGQQVTLSCSPISGHRSVSWYQQTPGQGLQFLFEYFSETQRNKGNFPGRFSGRQFSNSRSEMNVSTLELGDSALYLCASSLRRGNEKLFFGSGTQLSVL.

The chain combines TRBV7-6 with TRBJ2-1; 9 bases are a match to TRBD2. J was trimmed by 5 bases and V by 6 bases; bases with no gene match: 5. This CDR3 contains 14 residues. Germline V gives CDR1 SGHVS, CDR2 FNYEAQ. The CDR3: CASSELAGNNEQFF. DNA for the CDR3: TGTGCCAGCAGTGAGCTAGCGGGGAACAATGAGCAGTTCTTC. The whole variable domain, remainder taken from reference TRBV7-6 and TRBJ2-1, is GAGVSQSPRYKVTKRGQDVALRCDPISGHVSLYWYRQALGQGPEFLTYFNYEAQQDKSGLPNDRFSAERPEGSISTLTIQRTEQRDSAMYRCASSELAGNNEQFFGPGTRLTVL.

This chain's CDR3 is CASSLATRGNEQFF. The CDR3 DNA follows: TGCGCCAGCAGCTTGGCCACGCGGGGCAATGAGCAGTTCTTC. The chain employs TRBV5-1 and TRBJ2-1, with D maybe TRBD2 (6 bases). CDR1 and CDR2 (germline): SGHRS, YFSETQ. There are 14 residues in the CDR3. V was cut by 0 bases and J by 6 bases, with 10 bases left in between.

This sequence joins TRBV25-1 and TRBJ1-5; no definite D call. Germline V gene lookup returns CDR1 MGHDK and CDR2 SYGVNS. Trimming left V 8 bases short and J 0 bases short, with 8 bases between. The CDR3 loop spans 13 amino acids. This CDR3 reads CASAGDSNQPQHF. The CDR3 DNA reads TGTGCCAGCGCCGGGGATAGCAATCAGCCCCAGCATTTT.

Regarding this clone: Other DNA sequences in the same sample also yield this CDR3. This rearrangement joins TRBV11-2 to TRBJ2-7; no definite D call. Germline V CDR1 and CDR2: SGHAT, FQNNGV. This CDR3 is built from 12 residues. V gave up 1 base and J gave up 4 bases, with 5 bases separating them. Here the CDR3 reads CASSLGRYEQYF. The CDR3, as DNA: TGTGCCAGCAGCTTAGGTCGGTACGAGCAGTACTTC. Full variable domain (outside the CDR3, taken from reference TRBV11-2 and TRBJ2-7): EAGVAQSPRYKIIEKRQSVAFWCNPISGHATLYWYQQILGQGPKLLIQFQNNGVVDDSQLPKDRFSAERLKGVDSTLKIQPAKLEDSAVYLCASSLGRYEQYFGPGTRLTVT.

As concerns this clone: The same CDR3 also results from other DNA sequences found in this sample. The V call is TRBV5-1, the J call TRBJ2-2; unclear D gene. V was pared by 0 bases and J by 5 bases, with 5 bases between. Per the germline V gene, CDR1 is SGHRS and CDR2 is YFSETQ. CDR3 length: 13 residues. DNA for the CDR3: TGCGCCAGCAGCTTGGGAAATACCGGGGAGCTGTTTTTT. Residues: CASSLGNTGELFF.

The chain recombines TRBV14 with TRBJ2-3, with TRBD2 matching 11 bases. Germline CDR1 is SGHDN and CDR2 is FVKESK. The CDR3 covers 16 residues. After removal of 1 base from V and 6 bases from J, the junction contained 6 bases not matched to a gene. DNA for the CDR3: TGTGCCAGCAGCCAAGGGCTAGCGGGAGGAAGGGATACGCAGTATTTT. Protein: CASSQGLAGGRDTQYF.

This rearrangement joins TRBV10-3 to TRBJ1-3; D is ambiguous. There are 17 residues in the CDR3. CDR1 is ENHRY, CDR2 SYGVKD, per germline. Trimming shortened V by 0 bases and J by 9 bases, and 21 bases separated the two germline ends. The CDR3 loop reads CAISESGGGVSWGTIYF. CDR3 bases: TGTGCCATCAGTGAGTCTGGCGGAGGAGTAAGTTGGGGCACCATATATTTT.

The genes are TRBV10-3 and TRBJ2-3; maybe TRBD2 (6 bases). The CDR3 is 16 residues long. V lost 2 bases and J 2 bases, leaving 14 bases between the germline ends. Germline-derived CDR1 and CDR2 are ENHRY and SYGVKD. CDR3 coding DNA: TGTGCCATCAGTGAGGTAGTTGCGGGGATCACAGATACGCAGTATTTT. It encodes CAISEVVAGITDTQYF.

This chain links TRBV10-1 with TRBJ2-2; 9 bases are shared with TRBD2. The germline CDR1 and CDR2 sequences are WNHNN and SYGVQD (reference sequence). Trimming at V came to 6 bases and at J to 7 bases, leaving 15 bases not matched to a gene. This CDR3 region has 17 residues. The chain's CDR3 is CASRGGSGSAGVGELFF. CDR3 nucleotide sequence: TGCGCCAGCAGAGGAGGTAGCGGGAGCGCCGGGGTCGGGGAGCTGTTTTTT.

V and J are TRBV18 and TRBJ1-1; no clear D. The CDR3 length is 13 residues. Germline V gives CDR1 KGHSH, CDR2 LQKENI. V was pared by 4 bases and J by 0 bases, with 6 bases between. In nucleotides, the CDR3 is TGTGCCAGCTCACTGTGGATGAACACTGAAGCTTTCTTT. Its translation is CASSLWMNTEAFF.

In the case of this clone: Other DNA sequences in this sample translate to the same CDR3. The chain links TRBV12-5 to TRBJ2-3, with 8 bases aligning to TRBD2. The CDR3 runs to 14 residues. Per germline, CDR1 LGHNT and CDR2 FRNRAP. The trim removed 2 bases at V and 3 bases at J, leaving 1 base unmatched. DNA for the CDR3: TGTGCTAGTGGTTTGACTAGCGGTACAGATACGCAGTATTTT. Protein sequence: CASGLTSGTDTQYF.

The chain uses TRBV5-6 and TRBJ2-6, with TRBD1 identical over 7 bases. This CDR3 spans 15 amino acids. Germline CDR1 and CDR2: SGHDT and YYEEEE. Trimming removed 2 bases from V and 15 bases from J; junction bases left unmatched: 14. CDR3 bases: TGTGCCAGCAGCTTTCTACCCCGGACAGGAAGCCACCTGACTTTC. It specifies CASSFLPRTGSHLTF.

This chain uses TRBV7-3 with TRBJ2-1; 9 positions match TRBD1. Germline V gene lookup returns CDR1 SGHTA and CDR2 FQGTGA. CDR3 length equals 17 residues. The trim removed 5 bases at V and 1 base at J, leaving 9 bases unmatched. The CDR3 here is CASSHTGTGRSYNEQFF. The DNA of the CDR3 is TGTGCCAGCAGCCATACCGGGACAGGGAGATCCTACAATGAGCAGTTCTTC.

Only one count was recorded for this clone. The chain has TRBV2 and TRBJ2-2; the D is unclear. Per the germline V gene, CDR1 is SNHLY and CDR2 is FYNNEI. This CDR3 is built from 16 residues. Trimming took off 6 bases at V and 1 base at J, with 15 bases between the two ends. The CDR3 region is CASSRLARLNTGELFF. The CDR3 nucleotides read TGTGCCAGCAGCCGGCTGGCTCGGTTGAACACCGGGGAGCTGTTTTTT. Drawing the rest from reference TRBV2 and TRBJ2-2, the complete variable domain is EPEVTQTPSHQVTQMGQEVILRCVPISNHLYFYWYRQILGQKVEFLVSFYNNEISEKSEIFDDQFSVERPDGSNFTLKIRSTKLEDSAMYFCASSRLARLNTGELFFGEGSRLTVL.

The chain recombines TRBV5-1 with TRBJ2-1; 10 bases match TRBD2. J gave up 0 bases and V 1 base, and 4 bases lay outside the gene matches. The CDR3 totals 17 residues. The V gene's germline CDR1 is SGHRS and CDR2 YFSETQ. CDR3: CASSLYVAGGSYNEQFF. CDR3 DNA: TGCGCCAGCAGCTTGTATGTAGCGGGAGGCTCCTACAATGAGCAGTTCTTC.

The genes are TRBV6-1 and TRBJ2-7, with 7 nucleotides matching TRBD2. The germline V gene encodes CDR1 MNHNS and CDR2 SASEGT. The trim removed 7 bases at V and 4 bases at J, leaving 10 bases unmatched. CDR3 length: 14 residues. The CDR3: CASKRASGIYEQYF. CDR3 DNA: TGTGCCAGCAAACGGGCTAGCGGTATTTACGAGCAGTACTTC.

The chain recombines TRBV2 with TRBJ1-4, with 10 bases fitting TRBD1. Germline V lookup: CDR1 SNHLY, CDR2 FYNNEI. With V trimmed by 6 bases and J by 10 bases, 5 bases remained unmatched. This CDR3 comprises 13 residues. The CDR3 DNA sequence: TGTGCCAGCAGCGGGACAGGGGATGGAAAACTGTTTTTT. Protein sequence: CASSGTGDGKLFF.

V gene TRBV19 combines with J gene TRBJ2-1; 11 nucleotides align to TRBD2. J was trimmed by 7 bases and V by 4 bases; bases with no gene match: 9. CDR1 LNHDA and CDR2 SQIVND come from the germline V gene (reference sequence). There are 16 residues in the CDR3. The CDR3 here is CASSRLRGLADNEQFF. The DNA of the CDR3 is TGTGCCAGTAGTAGACTACGGGGACTAGCGGATAATGAGCAGTTCTTC. The whole variable domain, remainder taken from reference TRBV19 and TRBJ2-1, is DGGITQSPKYLFRKEGQNVTLSCEQNLNHDAMYWYRQDPGQGLRLIYYSQIVNDFQKGDIAEGYSVSREKKESFPLTVTSAQKNPTAFYLCASSRLRGLADNEQFFGPGTRLTVL.

As regards this clone: The same CDR3 is also encoded by other DNA sequences in this sample. This chain connects TRBV5-1 to TRBJ2-5, with D possibly matching TRBD1 (6 bases). The V gene lost 0 bases and the J gene lost 0 bases, with 6 bases spanning the gap. The CDR3 has 14 amino acids. The germline gives CDR1 SGHRS, CDR2 YFSETQ. Here the CDR3 reads CASSLGTDQETQYF. The CDR3 DNA reads as TGCGCCAGCAGCTTGGGGACAGACCAAGAGACCCAGTACTTC.

A word on this clone: Other DNA sequences from this sample encode an identical CDR3 as well. The chain joins TRBV4-1 to TRBJ2-3; no firm D call. CDR3 size: 13 residues. The ends were cut back, 0 bases at V and 6 bases at J, with 7 bases in the middle. The germline V gene has CDR1 MGHRA and CDR2 YSYEKL. This chain's CDR3 is CASSQEGGDTQYF. The CDR3 nucleotides read TGCGCCAGCAGCCAAGAAGGTGGTGATACGCAGTATTTT.

V gene TRBV4-1 combines with J gene TRBJ2-6; TRBD1 or TRBD2 may be the D gene (5 bases each). The ends were cut back, 0 bases at V and 2 bases at J, with 14 bases in the middle. The CDR3 has 18 residues. Germline CDR1 MGHRA, CDR2 YSYEKL. In DNA form, the CDR3 reads TGCGCCAGCAGCCAAGAGAGGCTCGGGGCGGCTGGGGCCAACGTCCTGACTTTC. Its protein product is CASSQERLGAAGANVLTF.

This chain connects TRBV28 to TRBJ2-1, with 11 positions matching TRBD1. The CDR3 extends over 16 amino acids. Germline CDR1 MDHEN, CDR2 SYDVKM. V gave up 5 bases and J gave up 8 bases; unmatched junction bases: 11. The CDR3 DNA follows: TGTGCCAGCAGTCGAGCCGGGACAGGGGGTTCGGATGAGCAGTTCTTC. It yields the protein CASSRAGTGGSDEQFF.

The V gene is TRBV28, the J gene TRBJ1-4, with D possibly being TRBD1 (5 bases). CDR1 is MDHEN, CDR2 SYDVKM, per germline. V lost 6 bases and J 0 bases, leaving 14 bases between the germline ends. This CDR3 comprises 16 residues. In nucleotides, the CDR3 is TGTGCCAGCAGCGAACCGGGGCAGCCAACTAATGAAAAACTGTTTTTT. As protein: CASSEPGQPTNEKLFF.

The gene calls are TRBV7-8 and TRBJ1-4; D is undetermined. CDR1 and CDR2 from the germline V gene are SGHVS and FQNEAQ. V dropped 4 bases and J dropped 10 bases, with 7 bases sitting between them. The CDR3 runs 11 residues. Here the CDR3 reads CASSSTAKLFF. CDR3 nucleotide sequence: TGTGCCAGCAGCTCCACGGCAAAACTGTTTTTT.

J is TRBJ2-5 and V is TRBV19, with a possible D match to TRBD2 (5 bases). Trimming left V 9 bases short and J 9 bases short, with 20 bases between. This CDR3 region has 13 residues. Germline V gives CDR1 LNHDA, CDR2 SQIVND (reference sequence). CDR3 loop: CASTNGGLGAQYF. The CDR3 nucleotides read TGTGCCAGCACTAACGGCGGCCTCGGGGCCCAGTACTTC.